The T cell receptor (beta chain) under discussion was sequenced for a study of T cells in Graves' hyperthyroidism and ophthalmopathy. This CDR3 region has 14 residues. CDR1 is MDHEN and CDR2 is SYDVKM in the germline V gene. V lost 5 bases to trimming and J lost 4 bases, with 15 bases between them. The source material, RNA transcripts, was used to amplify TCR beta CDR3 regions. TCR CDR3 regions were first amplified by RT-PCR with HTBI primers. TCRdb reprocessed the multiplex PCR reads with MiXCR, giving one entry per CDR3 protein. The repertoire holds over 500,000 distinct CDR3 sequences, with about 16% as singletons.

The sequenced sample consisted of blood. The gene calls are TRBV28 and TRBJ2-7; D perhaps matches TRBD2 (5 bases). The receptor was derived from a woman aged 25 to 39 with Graves' ophthalmopathy. CDR3 DNA sequence: TGTGCCAGCAGTCTAGCTGATTGGGCTTACGAGCAGTACTTC. This sequence encodes CASSLADWAYEQYF.